This is a list of T cell receptor beta chains from one sample in a study of T cells after yellow fever vaccination. A single record per CDR3 protein comes from TCRdb applying MiXCR to the 5' RACE reads. The data show 300,000 or so distinct CDR3 sequences, 6.8% seen once. Source: PBMCs, taken more than 40 days after the first yellow fever vaccination. The receptors come from a man aged 18 to 35 who received the YFV17D yellow fever vaccine. The CDR3 runs from the conserved cysteine through the conserved F or W. D genes are given only for firm matches. Some rows have no size entry. The others give once, few or many, or a class for an expanded clone.

abundance,v_gene,j_gene,d_gene,CDR3aa
few,TRBV7-2,TRBJ1-1,NA,CASNFENRADEAFF
few,TRBV30,TRBJ1-5,NA,CAWSKGRRAYSNQPQHF
few,TRBV7-8,TRBJ2-3,NA,CAGGTGRGTDTQYF
many,TRBV6-1,TRBJ1-3,NA,CASRASSGNTIYF
few,TRBV20-1,TRBJ2-7,TRBD1,CSASGQGAREQYF
few,TRBV5-5,TRBJ2-5,NA,CASSLLGPQETQYF
NA,TRBV13,TRBJ2-5,NA,CASSLGDFRTQYF
NA,TRBV5-6,TRBJ2-5,NA,CASAPDGETQYF
NA,TRBV6-5,TRBJ1-6,NA,CASSYGGLSSYNSPLHF
many,TRBV20-1,TRBJ2-3,TRBD2,CSAIVQAGSDTQYF
many,TRBV20-1,TRBJ2-2,NA,CSATDNSELFF
many,TRBV5-1,TRBJ1-6,NA,CASSPPGFNSPLHF
many,TRBV29-1,TRBJ2-5,TRBD1,CSARDSLETQYF
few,TRBV4-1,TRBJ1-1,NA,CASSQDMSDTEAFF
NA,TRBV19,TRBJ2-7,TRBD1,CASSRETGLYEQYF
few,TRBV30,TRBJ1-5,TRBD1,CAWKRGTGGNQPQHF
many,TRBV7-2,TRBJ2-5,TRBD2,CASTKGRGGDKTQYF
NA,TRBV4-1,TRBJ2-5,TRBD2,CASSRTRGGGTQYF
few,TRBV28,TRBJ2-1,NA,CASSFLSAGSNEQFF
NA,TRBV30,TRBJ2-2,TRBD2,CAWSRTRNTGELFF
NA,TRBV20-1,TRBJ2-3,TRBD2,CSAIIAGGGTDTQYF
NA,TRBV5-1,TRBJ2-3,NA,CASSNKGRGDTQYF
few,TRBV24-1,TRBJ1-1,NA,CATSDLTGVSEAFF
NA,TRBV18,TRBJ1-2,NA,CASSPLGLNYGYTF
NA,TRBV6-6,TRBJ2-3,NA,CASFPGSTDTQYF
NA,TRBV6-1,TRBJ2-7,NA,CASSPPLPTYEQYF
NA,TRBV5-1,TRBJ1-1,NA,CASSLDFTGLGMNTEAFF
NA,TRBV20-1,TRBJ2-7,NA,CSARGRVTTYEQYF
few,TRBV4-3,TRBJ2-7,TRBD1,CASSQEAGQGREQYF
many,TRBV29-1,TRBJ2-2,NA,CSVGGFEGWSGELFF
few,TRBV5-1,TRBJ2-3,TRBD2,CASSLRGSGGSTDTQYF
few,TRBV4-3,TRBJ1-2,NA,CASSQDGDLGQTYGYTF
few,TRBV19,TRBJ2-5,TRBD1,CASSGDRMETQYF
NA,TRBV20-1,TRBJ2-3,TRBD2,CSAVTSGGTAGTDTQYF
NA,TRBV27,TRBJ2-7,NA,CASSLAGGQTYEQYF